This TCR beta chain was identified during a study of blood T cell repertoires in COVID-19. About the study: Material from acute and convalescent COVID-19 was sourced from the United States, Italy and Spain. In each case, the material was cDNA or gDNA derived from T cells, B-cell-depleted T cells, or PBMCs.

In germline, CDR1 is GTSNPN, CDR2 SVGIG (reference sequence). The CDR3 is 15 amino acids. The V gene lost 2 bases and the J gene lost 2 bases, with 13 bases spanning the gap. Under the authors' procedure: Estimation of nucleated cell counts relied on the amplification of reference gene primers. Profiling relied on immunoSEQ multiplex PCR, and the TCRdb table lists in-frame clones only, not all of them. V and J calls and clone size are those listed in that table; D and trimming were worked out from the DNA. The sample has roughly 300,000 clones, 80% to 90% seen once. The genes are TRBV30 and TRBJ1-3; D is ambiguous. Sample: peripheral blood. This clonotype was obtained from a woman aged 50 to 60 with acute or convalescent COVID-19. CDR3 sequence (DNA): TGTGCCTGGAGTAAGCTATCGGGGACTGGAAACACCATATATTTT. Amino acids: CAWSKLSGTGNTIYF. The variable domain in full, with the rest retrieved from reference TRBV30 and TRBJ1-3, is SQTIHQWPATLVQPVGSPLSLECTVEGTSNPNLYWYRQAAGRGLQLLFYSVGIGQISSEVPQNLSASRPQDRQFILSSKKLLLSDSGFYLCAWSKLSGTGNTIYFGEGSWLTVV.